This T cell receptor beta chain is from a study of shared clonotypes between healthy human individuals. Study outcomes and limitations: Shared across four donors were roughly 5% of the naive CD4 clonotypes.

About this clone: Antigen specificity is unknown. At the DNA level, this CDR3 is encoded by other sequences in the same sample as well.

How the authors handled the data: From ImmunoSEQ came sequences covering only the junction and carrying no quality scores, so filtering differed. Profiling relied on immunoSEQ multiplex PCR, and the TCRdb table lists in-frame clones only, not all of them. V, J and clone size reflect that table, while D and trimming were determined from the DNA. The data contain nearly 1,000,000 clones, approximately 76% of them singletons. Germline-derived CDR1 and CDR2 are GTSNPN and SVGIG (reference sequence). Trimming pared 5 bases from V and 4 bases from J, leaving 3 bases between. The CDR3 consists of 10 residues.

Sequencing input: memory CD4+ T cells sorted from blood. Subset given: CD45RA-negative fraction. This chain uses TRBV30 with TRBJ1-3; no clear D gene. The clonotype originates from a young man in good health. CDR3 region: CAWSGNTIYF. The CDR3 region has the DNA TGTGCCTGGTCGGGAAACACCATATATTTT.